One and the same sample provided the 16 T cell receptor beta chains below, sequenced in a study of identical twins. TCRdb redid the calling of the 5' RACE reads with MiXCR, one entry per CDR3 protein. This sample yields 350,000 to 450,000 distinct CDR3 sequences, of which approximately 18% are seen a single time; more than 10% belongs to the top ten. Material: naive T cells sorted from blood. These receptor sequences come from a man over 45 in good health.

This clonotype came up a few times. The chain employs TRBV10-2 and TRBJ2-5; maybe TRBD2 (5 bases). This CDR3 region has 17 residues. V was cut by 0 bases and J by 5 bases, with 19 bases left in between. In germline, CDR1 is WSHSY, CDR2 SAAADI. DNA of the CDR3: TGCGCCAGCAGTGAGTCTAGAGGTGGCTCGAGGAGGGAGACCCAGTACTTC. Translation gives CASSESRGGSRRETQYF.

This clonotype was seen more than once but under ten times. The chain links TRBV11-1 to TRBJ2-2, with a possible D match to TRBD1 (6 bases). The CDR3 length is 14 residues. Germline V CDR1 and CDR2: SGHAT, FQDESV (reference sequence). The V gene lost 4 bases and the J gene lost 3 bases, with 9 bases spanning the gap. CDR3 DNA sequence: TGTGCCAGCAGCTCAGGACAGCACACCGGGGAGCTGTTTTTT. Encoded protein: CASSSGQHTGELFF.

The V call is TRBV7-9, the J call TRBJ2-3; no clear D. The germline V and J ends were trimmed by 5 bases and 0 bases, with 9 bases remaining between them. This CDR3 is 14 amino acids long. Germline V lookup: CDR1 SEHNR, CDR2 FQNEAQ (reference sequence). Here the CDR3 reads CASSGSLSTDTQYF. The CDR3 nucleotides read TGTGCCAGCAGCGGCAGTCTTAGCACAGATACGCAGTATTTT.

This clonotype was counted ten times or more. The chain is built from TRBV11-2 and TRBJ2-7; 15 bases map to TRBD2. CDR3 length equals 19 residues. Germline CDR1 reads SGHAT; CDR2 reads FQNNGV. Trimming removed 1 base from V and 2 bases from J; junction bases left unmatched: 9. The DNA of the CDR3 is TGTGCCAGCAGCTTAGTATCTCGGACTAGCGGGAGGGCGGCCTACGAGCAGTACTTC. It is translated as CASSLVSRTSGRAAYEQYF.

The chain has TRBV27 and TRBJ2-7; TRBD1 matches 8 bases. The V segment lost 8 bases and the J segment 3 bases; nucleotides outside the gene matches: 9. Per germline, CDR1 MNHEY and CDR2 SMNVEV (reference sequence). The CDR3 extends over 14 amino acids. CDR3 loop: CASRPGTGIYEQYF. The CDR3 region has the DNA TGTGCCAGCCGTCCCGGGACAGGAATCTACGAGCAGTACTTC.

This clonotype appeared a single time. Its ends do not fully match the called genes, so a read error is possible. V and J are TRBV20-1 and TRBJ1-3, with 8 bases matching TRBD1. CDR1 and CDR2 (germline): DFQATT, SNEGSKA (reference sequence). This CDR3 comprises 16 residues. The CDR3 region has the DNA TGCAGTGCTAAGCGCGGGACAGGTGGCTCTGGAACCACCATATATTTT. It yields the protein CSAKRGTGGSGTTIYF.

The CDR3 coding sequence is TGTGCCAGCAGCTCGGACAGGGGAATTCAAGAGACCCAGTACTTC. This translates into CASSSDRGIQETQYF. The chain employs TRBV7-2 and TRBJ2-5, with TRBD1 identical over 9 bases. Per germline, CDR1 SGHTA and CDR2 FQGNSA. This CDR3 has 15 amino acids. Trimming cost V 4 bases and J 2 bases; bases outside gene matches: 5.

This clonotype has ten or more counts. The gene calls are TRBV15 and TRBJ2-3, with TRBD2 matching 9 bases. Unmatched junction bases numbered 5, after V lost 8 bases and J lost 2 bases. Germline loops: CDR1 LNHNV, CDR2 YYDKDF (reference sequence). The CDR3 length is 14 residues. The CDR3 bases are TGTGCCACCCGAGCGGGGGGAAACACAGATACGCAGTATTTT. It encodes CATRAGGNTDTQYF.

In this sample, this clonotype turned up a few times. The chain has TRBV3-1 and TRBJ1-6; TRBD1 matches 7 bases. Looked up from germline, CDR1 is LGHDT and CDR2 is YNNKEL (reference sequence). Trimming removed 1 base from V and 4 bases from J; junction bases left unmatched: 4. The CDR3 spans 16 residues. CDR3: CASSQGPGQYNSPLHF. The CDR3 nucleotides read TGTGCCAGCAGCCAAGGACCGGGACAGTATAATTCACCCCTCCACTTT.

This clonotype showed up many times. CDR3 nucleotides: TGTGCCAGCAGTGAACGGGGGACAGCAATCCAAGAGACCCAGTACTTC. It yields the protein CASSERGTAIQETQYF. The chain uses TRBV2 and TRBJ2-5; possibly TRBD1 for D (7 bases). Germline loops: CDR1 SNHLY, CDR2 FYNNEI. The V end was cut by 2 bases, the J end by 1 base, with 14 bases between. CDR3 length equals 16 residues.

This clonotype was found a few times. This chain uses TRBV7-2 with TRBJ2-5; D may be TRBD2 (5 bases). The CDR3 covers 14 residues. Trimming took 4 bases from V and 1 from J, leaving 10 bases between them. Germline lookup yields CDR1 SGHTA and CDR2 FQGNSA. CDR3 sequence: CASSYSGLQETQYF. The DNA for the CDR3 is TGTGCCAGCAGCTACAGCGGACTCCAAGAGACCCAGTACTTC.

V and J are TRBV6-2 or TRBV6-3 and TRBJ2-3, with D possibly TRBD2 on 6 matching bases. The V gene lost 7 bases and the J gene lost 5 bases, with 19 bases spanning the gap. The germline V gene has CDR1 MNHEY and CDR2 SVGEGT. The CDR3 contains 15 residues. CDR3 sequence: CASNLRGLVGDTQYF. The DNA of the CDR3 is TGTGCCAGCAACCTGAGGGGACTGGTCGGAGATACGCAGTATTTT.

This clonotype was counted at least ten times. The genes are TRBV5-1 and TRBJ2-3, with 7 bases aligning to TRBD2. Germline assignment: CDR1 SGHRS and CDR2 YFSETQ. V lost 0 bases, J lost 2 bases, and 6 bases stayed unmatched. The CDR3 totals 16 residues. The DNA for the CDR3 is TGCGCCAGCAGCTTGGGATGGCGGGAGAACACAGATACGCAGTATTTT. The encoded protein is CASSLGWRENTDTQYF.

The sample holds many counts of this clonotype. The chain carries TRBV4-2 and TRBJ1-1, with D tentatively TRBD1 (5 bases). Per the germline V gene, CDR1 is LGHNA and CDR2 is YNFKEQ. The CDR3 is made up of 14 amino acids. Between the trimmed V and J ends, which lost 1 base and 7 bases, there was a span of 13 bases. The CDR3 region has the DNA TGTGCCAGCAGCCAAGTGTCCGGGACGGATGAAGCTTTCTTT. Translating it yields CASSQVSGTDEAFF.

This rearrangement joins TRBV12-3 or TRBV12-4 to TRBJ2-7, with D unresolved. Trimming removed 6 bases at V and 6 bases at J, with 15 bases between. The CDR3 is 13 residues long. For the CDR3, the DNA is TGTGCCAGCAGCCCTTTTCTAAATAGCGAGCAGTACTTC. It specifies CASSPFLNSEQYF.

This clonotype came up many times. The V and J genes are TRBV2 and TRBJ2-1, with TRBD2 identical over 9 bases. Germline assignment: CDR1 SNHLY and CDR2 FYNNEI. The CDR3 runs to 15 residues. V was clipped by 10 bases and J by 6 bases; unmatched bases: 13. CDR3 in DNA: TGTGCCACGCCCAGATCAGCGGGAGGAGGCAATGAGCAGTTCTTC. Translation gives CATPRSAGGGNEQFF.